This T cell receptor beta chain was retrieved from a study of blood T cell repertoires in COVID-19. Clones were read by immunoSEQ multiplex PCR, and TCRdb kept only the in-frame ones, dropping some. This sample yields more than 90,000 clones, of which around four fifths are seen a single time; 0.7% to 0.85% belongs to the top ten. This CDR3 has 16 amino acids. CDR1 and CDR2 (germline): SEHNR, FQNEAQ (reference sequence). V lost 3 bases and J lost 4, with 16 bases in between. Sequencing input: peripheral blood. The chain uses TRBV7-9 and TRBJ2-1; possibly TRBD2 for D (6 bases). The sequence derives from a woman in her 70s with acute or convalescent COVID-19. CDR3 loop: CASSLGAGLGYNEQFF. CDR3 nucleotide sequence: TGTGCCAGCAGCTTGGGAGCGGGCCTTGGATACAATGAGCAGTTCTTC.